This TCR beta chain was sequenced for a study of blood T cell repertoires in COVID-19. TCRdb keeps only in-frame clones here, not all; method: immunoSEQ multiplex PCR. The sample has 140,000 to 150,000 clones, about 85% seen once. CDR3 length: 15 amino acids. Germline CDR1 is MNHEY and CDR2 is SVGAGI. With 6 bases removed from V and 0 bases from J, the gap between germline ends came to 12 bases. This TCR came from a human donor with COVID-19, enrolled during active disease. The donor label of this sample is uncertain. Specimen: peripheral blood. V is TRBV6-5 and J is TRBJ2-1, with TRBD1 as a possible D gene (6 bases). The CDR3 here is CASSRSDSSYNEQFF. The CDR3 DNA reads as TGTGCCAGCAGCCGATCGGACAGCTCCTACAATGAGCAGTTCTTC.